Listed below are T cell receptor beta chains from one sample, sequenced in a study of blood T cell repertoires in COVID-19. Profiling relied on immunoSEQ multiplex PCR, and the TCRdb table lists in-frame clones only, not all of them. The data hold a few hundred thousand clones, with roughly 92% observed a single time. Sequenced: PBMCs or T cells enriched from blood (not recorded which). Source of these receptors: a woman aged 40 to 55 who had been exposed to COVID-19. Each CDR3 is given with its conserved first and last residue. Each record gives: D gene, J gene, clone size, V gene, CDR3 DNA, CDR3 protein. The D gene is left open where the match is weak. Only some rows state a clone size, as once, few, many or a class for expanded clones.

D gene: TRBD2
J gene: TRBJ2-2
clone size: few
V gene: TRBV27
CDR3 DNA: TGTGCCAGCAGCCTAACGGGACTAGCGGACGGGGAGCTGTTTTTT
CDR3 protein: CASSLTGLADGELFF

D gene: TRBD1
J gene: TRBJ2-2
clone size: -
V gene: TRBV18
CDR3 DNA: TGTGCCAGCTCACCGGACAGGGGGCTCACCGGGGAGCTGTTTTTT
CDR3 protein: CASSPDRGLTGELFF

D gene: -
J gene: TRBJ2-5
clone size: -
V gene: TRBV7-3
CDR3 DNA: TGTGCCAGCAGCTTAACCAACGGTGCGGGAGAGACCCAGTACTTC
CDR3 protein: CASSLTNGAGETQYF

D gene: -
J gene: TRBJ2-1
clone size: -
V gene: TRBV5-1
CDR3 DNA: TGCGCCAGCAGCTTGGAATGGAGCAACAATGAGCAGTTCTTC
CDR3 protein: CASSLEWSNNEQFF

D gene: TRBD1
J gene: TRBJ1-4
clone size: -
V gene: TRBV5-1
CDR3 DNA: TGCGCCAGCAGCTTGAGGACAGGGGAGTTAGAAAAACTGTTTTTT
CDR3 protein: CASSLRTGELEKLFF

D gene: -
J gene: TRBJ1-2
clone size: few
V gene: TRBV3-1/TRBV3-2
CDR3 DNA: TGTGCCAGCAGCCAAGATTGGGGGGGTGGCTACACCTTC
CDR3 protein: CASSQDWGGGYTF

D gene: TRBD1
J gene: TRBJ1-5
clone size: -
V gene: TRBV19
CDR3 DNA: TGTGCCAGTAGTCTGGACAGGGGGTCGCAGCCCCAGCATTTT
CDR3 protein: CASSLDRGSQPQHF

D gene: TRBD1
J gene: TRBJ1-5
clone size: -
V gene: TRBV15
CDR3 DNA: TGTGCCACCAGCAGAGATCCCGTGGGACAGGGCGGTCAGCCCCAGCATTTT
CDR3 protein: CATSRDPVGQGGQPQHF

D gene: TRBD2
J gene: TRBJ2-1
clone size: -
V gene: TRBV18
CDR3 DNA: TGTGCCAGCTCTCTAGCGGGGGGGCCATCCTACAATGAGCAGTTCTTC
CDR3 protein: CASSLAGGPSYNEQFF

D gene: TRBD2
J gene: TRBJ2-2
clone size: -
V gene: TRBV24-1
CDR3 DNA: TGTGCCACCAGTGACCACCCAGGGCCGGGGGGGGCCGGGGAGCTGTTTTTT
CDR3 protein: CATSDHPGPGGAGELFF

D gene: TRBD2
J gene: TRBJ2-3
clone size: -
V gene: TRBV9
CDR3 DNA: TGTGCCAGCAGCGTAGTGTCTAGCGGGGGGCTAAGCACAGATACGCAGTATTTT
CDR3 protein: CASSVVSSGGLSTDTQYF